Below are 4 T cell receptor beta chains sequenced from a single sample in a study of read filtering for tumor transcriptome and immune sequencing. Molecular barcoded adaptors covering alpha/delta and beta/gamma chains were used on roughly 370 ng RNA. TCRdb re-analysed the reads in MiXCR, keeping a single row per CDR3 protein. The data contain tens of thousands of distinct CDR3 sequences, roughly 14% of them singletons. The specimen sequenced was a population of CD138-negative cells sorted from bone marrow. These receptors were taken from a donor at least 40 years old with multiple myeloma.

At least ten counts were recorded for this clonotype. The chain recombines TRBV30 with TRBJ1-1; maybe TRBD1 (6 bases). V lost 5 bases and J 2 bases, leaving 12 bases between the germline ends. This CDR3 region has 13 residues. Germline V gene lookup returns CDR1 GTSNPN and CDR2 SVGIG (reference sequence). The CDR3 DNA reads TGTGCCTGGCTCGGGGGCCCCAACACTGAAGCTTTCTTT. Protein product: CAWLGGPNTEAFF.

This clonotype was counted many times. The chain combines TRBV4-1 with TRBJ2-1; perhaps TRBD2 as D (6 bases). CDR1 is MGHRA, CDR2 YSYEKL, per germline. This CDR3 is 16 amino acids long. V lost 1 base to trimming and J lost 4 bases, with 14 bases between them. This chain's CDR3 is CASSQVRLVKYNEQFF. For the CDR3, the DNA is TGCGCCAGCAGCCAAGTCCGACTAGTTAAATACAATGAGCAGTTCTTC.

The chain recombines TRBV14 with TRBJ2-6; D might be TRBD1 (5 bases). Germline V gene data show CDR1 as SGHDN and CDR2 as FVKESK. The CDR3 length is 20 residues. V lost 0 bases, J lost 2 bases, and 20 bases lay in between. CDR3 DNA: TGTGCCAGCAGCCAAGAAAATTTATGGACAACAACTGCTGGGGCCAACGTCCTGACTTTC. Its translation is CASSQENLWTTTAGANVLTF.

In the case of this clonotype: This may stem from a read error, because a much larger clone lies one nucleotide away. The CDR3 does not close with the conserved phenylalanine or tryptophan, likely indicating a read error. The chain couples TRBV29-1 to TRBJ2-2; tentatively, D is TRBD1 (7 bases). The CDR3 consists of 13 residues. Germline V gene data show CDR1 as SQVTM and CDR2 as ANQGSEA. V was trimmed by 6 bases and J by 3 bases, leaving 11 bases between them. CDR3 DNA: TGCAGCGTGCGGGACAGAGACACCGGGGAGCTGTTTTCT. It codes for CSVRDRDTGELFS.